The rows below give T cell receptor beta chains drawn from one sample of a study of OX40 agonist ivuxolimab in advanced cancers. Here immunoSEQ multiplex PCR was the method, and the copy in TCRdb shows in-frame clones only, minus some. The table shows roughly 64,000 clones, with roughly 80% occurring only once. Sequenced material: CD4+ or CD8+ T cells sorted from blood, taken in a trial of the OX40 agonist ivuxolimab. All receptors derive from an adult with an advanced solid tumor such as melanoma, head and neck, liver or kidney cancer. CDR3s include the opening cysteine and the closing phenylalanine or tryptophan. A D gene is named only where the DNA matches it firmly. Clone size is shown for a subset of rows, as once, few, many or a class of expanded clone.

v_gene	d_gene	abundance	j_gene	len	CDR3nt	CDR3aa
TRBV7-3	.	few	TRBJ1-2	14	TGTGCCAGCAGCGAGACACAGGGTGGCTATGGCTACACCTTC	CASSETQGGYGYTF
TRBV4-2	.	.	TRBJ2-3	15	TGTGCCAGCAGCCAAGAAGGGCAGGGGATACATACGCAGTATTTT	CASSQEGQGIHTQYF
TRBV6-6	TRBD1	.	TRBJ1-2	14	TGTGCCAGCAGTTCCTTGGGACAGGTTGATGGCTACACCTTC	CASSSLGQVDGYTF
TRBV29-1	.	.	TRBJ2-2	13	TGCAGCGCTAGCGAGACAGGGACCGGGGAGCTGTTTTTT	CSASETGTGELFF
TRBV18	TRBD1	few	TRBJ2-7	16	TGTGCCAGCTCACATCCCGGGACAGCGATGTACTACGAGCAGTACTTC	CASSHPGTAMYYEQYF
TRBV19	.	.	TRBJ2-6	15	TGTGCCAGTAGATTGAGGGAGTCTGGGGCCAACGTCCTGACTTTC	CASRLRESGANVLTF
TRBV6-1	.	.	TRBJ1-3	16	TGTGCCAGCAGTGAGTGGTGGCAGAGCTCTGGAAACACCATATATTTT	CASSEWWQSSGNTIYF
TRBV4-2	.	.	TRBJ2-3	19	TGTGCCAGCAGCCAGGAGAACCCCCGAGGGAGCTCACGGTCGGATACGCAGTATTTT	CASSQENPRGSSRSDTQYF
TRBV7-8	TRBD2	.	TRBJ2-2	16	TGTGCCAGCAGCCCATTAGCGGGGGGAAATACCGGGGAGCTGTTTTTT	CASSPLAGGNTGELFF
TRBV7-2	TRBD1	.	TRBJ2-5	13	TGTGCCAGCAGCCAAACAGGGGGAGAGACCCAGTACTTC	CASSQTGGETQYF
TRBV5-1	.	.	TRBJ1-4	17	TGCGCCAGCAGCTTGGCCCCAGGGGCAGGGGCTAATGAAAAACTGTTTTTT	CASSLAPGAGANEKLFF
TRBV6-6	.	.	TRBJ2-2	16	TGTGCCAGCAGGAAACAGGGCTCAACCTCCACCGGGGAGCTGTTTTTT	CASRKQGSTSTGELFF
TRBV18	.	once	TRBJ2-7	18	TGTGCCAGCTCACCGACAACACAATTCAATCGGATCTCCTACGAGCAGTACTTC	CASSPTTQFNRISYEQYF
TRBV9	TRBD2	.	TRBJ2-5	15	TGTGCCAGCAGTGCGGTAGCGGGGGCTTGGGAGACCCAGTACTTC	CASSAVAGAWETQYF
TRBV5-1	TRBD2	.	TRBJ2-5	15	TGCGCCAGCAGCCTCGGGACTAGCCAAGCGGAGACCCAGTACTTC	CASSLGTSQAETQYF
TRBV18	TRBD1	.	TRBJ2-7	14	TGTGCCAGCTCATCGACAGGGCTATCCTACGAGCAGTACTTC	CASSSTGLSYEQYF
TRBV5-1	TRBD2	.	TRBJ2-1	18	TGCGCCAGCAGCTTGGCCGCGAGGACTAGCGGGGGTTTCGATGAGCAGTTCTTC	CASSLAARTSGGFDEQFF
TRBV6-5	.	medium-sized	TRBJ1-3	14	TGTGCCAGCAGCCTCTCGGGGCGAGGAAACACCATATATTTT	CASSLSGRGNTIYF
TRBV4-1	TRBD1	.	TRBJ1-1	13	TGCGCCAGCAGCCAAGGCTTGGACAGGGAAGCTTTCTTT	CASSQGLDREAFF
TRBV29-1	.	.	TRBJ1-1	10	TGCAGCGTTGGAGAGGCTGAAGCTTTCTTT	CSVGEAEAFF
TRBV7-8	.	.	TRBJ2-2	13	TGTGCCAGCAGCTCCTACAGGGCCGGGGAGCTGTTTTTT	CASSSYRAGELFF
TRBV9	.	few	TRBJ1-1	18	TGTGCCAGCAGCGTAGACGGGAGGGCGGGTAGCGGGAACACTGAAGCTTTCTTT	CASSVDGRAGSGNTEAFF
TRBV7-2	.	.	TRBJ1-5	14	TGTGCCAGCAGCTTAAACAGGGCAAATCAGCCCCAGCATTTT	CASSLNRANQPQHF
TRBV5-1	.	.	TRBJ1-3	15	TGCGCCAGCAGCAACCGGGGTAGCTCTGGAAACACCATATATTTT	CASSNRGSSGNTIYF
TRBV12-5	.	.	TRBJ2-7	13	TGTGCTAGTGGTTTGGGCCGGGGTTACGAGCAGTACTTC	CASGLGRGYEQYF
TRBV6-1	.	.	TRBJ1-2	16	TGTGCCAGCAGTGAAGCTCTAGGAGGTTTGGGGTATGGCTACACCTTC	CASSEALGGLGYGYTF
TRBV7-9	.	.	TRBJ2-5	13	TGTGCCAGCAGTAGAGGGGAAGGAGAGACCCAGTACTTC	CASSRGEGETQYF
TRBV5-4	.	.	TRBJ2-1	17	TGTGCCAGCAGCTTTTTTAACCGGGAGATGTCCTACAATGAGCAGTTCTTC	CASSFFNREMSYNEQFF
TRBV29-1	.	.	TRBJ2-1	13	TGCAGCGTTGCGACAGAGCTCTACAATGAGCAGTTCTTC	CSVATELYNEQFF
TRBV29-1	.	.	TRBJ1-2	13	TGCAGCGTTGAATTTTTACAGGGCGCGGGCTACACCTTC	CSVEFLQGAGYTF
TRBV4-3	.	.	TRBJ2-3	14	TGCGCCAGCAGCCAAGCGACAGAGACAGATACGCAGTATTTT	CASSQATETDTQYF
TRBV19	.	few	TRBJ1-2	14	TGTGCCAGTAGGCATCACGAGGACGGCTATGGCTACACCTTC	CASRHHEDGYGYTF
TRBV7-3	.	.	TRBJ2-1	18	TGTGCCAGCAGTCCCGGAAGGGGCGGGGGCAGCTCCTACAATGAGCAGTTCTTC	CASSPGRGGGSSYNEQFF
TRBV18	.	.	TRBJ1-2	15	TGTGCCAGCTCACCTCCGTCGGATCGGCCGTATGGCTACACCTTC	CASSPPSDRPYGYTF
TRBV9	.	.	TRBJ2-5	14	TGTGCCAGCAGCGACCCGGGGACTGGGGAGACCCAGTACTTC	CASSDPGTGETQYF
TRBV2	TRBD1	few	TRBJ2-5	15	TGTGCCAGCAGTGTACAGGGGGCAAGACAAGAGACCCAGTACTTC	CASSVQGARQETQYF
TRBV6-5	.	.	TRBJ1-1	12	TGTGCCAGCAGGGAGGCGGGACATCGGGCTTTCTTT	CASREAGHRAFF
TRBV19	TRBD2	.	TRBJ2-5	16	TGTGCCAGTAGTATCCCTAGCGGGAGCTCTCAAGAGACCCAGTACTTC	CASSIPSGSSQETQYF
TRBV30	.	.	TRBJ1-5	14	TGTGCCTGGAGTCCGGACCTGCGCAATCAGCCCCAGCATTTT	CAWSPDLRNQPQHF
TRBV7-9	.	once	TRBJ2-2	14	TGTGCCAGCAGCTTTTCAGGGAACACCGGGGAGCTGTTTTTT	CASSFSGNTGELFF
TRBV30	.	.	TRBJ1-2	13	TGTGCCTGGAGTGGGGGGTCTGGCTATGGCTACACCTTC	CAWSGGSGYGYTF
TRBV7-6	TRBD1	.	TRBJ1-1	14	TGTGCCAGCAGCTTACAGGGGGGGTATACTGAAGCTTTCTTT	CASSLQGGYTEAFF
TRBV18	TRBD1	.	TRBJ2-4	16	TGTGCCAGCTCACCCCCTTCCGGGACAGGGGAAAACATTCAGTACTTC	CASSPPSGTGENIQYF
TRBV30	TRBD1	.	TRBJ1-1	14	TGTGCCTGCCATCGGACAGGGGAGACCACTGAAGCTTTCTTT	CACHRTGETTEAFF
TRBV6-5	.	few	TRBJ2-7	15	TGTGCCAGCAGTCACTATCGACAGGTTACCTACGAGCAGTACTTC	CASSHYRQVTYEQYF
TRBV29-1	TRBD2	.	TRBJ2-3	14	TGCAGCGTTGCCGGACTAGCGGGCACAGATACGCAGTATTTT	CSVAGLAGTDTQYF
TRBV5-1	TRBD1	.	TRBJ1-2	13	TGCGCCAGCAGCTTGGCAGGGGGCCGGGGCTACACCTTC	CASSLAGGRGYTF
TRBV29-1	.	.	TRBJ2-5	13	TGCAGCGTTGATCCGGCAGTCCAAGAGACCCAGTACTTC	CSVDPAVQETQYF
TRBV6-6	TRBD1	.	TRBJ1-5	15	TGTGCCAGCAGTTACTGGGACAGCCCCAATCAGCCCCAGCATTTT	CASSYWDSPNQPQHF
TRBV19	TRBD1	.	TRBJ2-3	15	TGTGCCAGTAGTGCGGACAGGGGAGGCACAGATACGCAGTATTTT	CASSADRGGTDTQYF